Presented here are 8 T cell receptor beta chains from one specimen sequenced in a study of PD-L1 blockade in urothelial cancer. TCRdb's copy holds only in-frame clones and misses some; the assay was immunoSEQ multiplex PCR. The sample lists some 45,000 clones, around nine tenths occurring once. The time point denotes: pretreatment peripheral blood. Sequences were derived from PBMCs, sampled around atezolizumab (anti-PD-L1) treatment. These receptors were collected from a donor at least 40 years old with urothelial cancer.

The gene calls are TRBV2 and TRBJ2-7, with a tentative D call TRBD2 (6 bases). V was trimmed by 3 bases and J by 4 bases, leaving 16 bases between them. CDR3 size: 15 residues. Looked up from germline, CDR1 is SNHLY and CDR2 is FYNNEI. As DNA, the CDR3 is TGTGCCAGCAGTGATGGGGCCCAGGGAGGTTACGAGCAGTACTTC. This sequence encodes CASSDGAQGGYEQYF.

J is TRBJ2-7 and V is TRBV28, with 11 positions matching TRBD2. Losses at the gene ends were 4 bases for V and 3 bases for J; bases not matched to a gene: 14. The CDR3 spans 18 residues. From germline, CDR1 is MDHEN and CDR2 SYDVKM. Written as DNA, the CDR3 is TGTGCCAGCAGTTCCCCACCCGGGGCCGGGACTAGCGGCTACGAGCAGTACTTC. This translates into CASSSPPGAGTSGYEQYF.

This clone was picked up one time. The chain carries TRBV18 and TRBJ2-1; D gene ambiguous. The CDR3 runs to 12 residues. V lost 2 bases, J lost 10 bases, and 9 bases lay in between. Germline loops: CDR1 KGHSH, CDR2 LQKENI. CDR3 nucleotides: TGTGCCAGCTCACCAAGCCGCCGCGAGCAGTTCTTC. Its protein product is CASSPSRREQFF.

The chain uses TRBV7-2 and TRBJ1-5, with D possibly TRBD1 on 5 matching bases. Germline lookup yields CDR1 SGHTA and CDR2 FQGNSA. The CDR3 has 17 amino acids. V was trimmed by 5 bases and J by 3 bases, leaving 20 bases between them. For the CDR3, the DNA is TGTGCCAGCAGCCATCGCGGGGGGGGTTGGAACAATCAGCCCCAGCATTTT. Amino acid sequence: CASSHRGGGWNNQPQHF.

The V and J genes are TRBV6-5 and TRBJ2-7, with 8 bases aligning to TRBD2. V lost 6 bases and J lost 1; bases outside the gene matches: 8. The CDR3 runs to 15 residues. Germline V gives CDR1 MNHEY, CDR2 SVGAGI. The CDR3 bases are TGTGCCAGCAGCCTACGGGAGGGCCGGTCCTACGAGCAGTACTTC. Its protein product is CASSLREGRSYEQYF.

This clone came up once. The chain is built from TRBV28 and TRBJ1-1; the D is unclear. There are 15 residues in the CDR3. V lost 1 base, J lost 0 bases, and 9 bases lay in between. In germline, CDR1 is MDHEN, CDR2 SYDVKM. CDR3 coding DNA: TGTGCCAGCAGTTTATCGTTCCAGTTGAACACTGAAGCTTTCTTT. Translating it yields CASSLSFQLNTEAFF.

V and J are TRBV11-3 and TRBJ2-5, with 10 bases that match TRBD1. Germline loops: CDR1 SGHNT, CDR2 YENEEA. CDR3 size: 14 residues. Trimming at V came to 5 bases and at J to 4 bases, leaving 4 bases not matched to a gene. CDR3: CASSPGQGLETQYF. CDR3 bases: TGTGCCAGCAGCCCGGGACAGGGGTTAGAGACCCAGTACTTC.

This clone was counted once. The chain recombines TRBV6-5 with TRBJ1-2, with 10 bases aligning to TRBD1. This CDR3 has 14 amino acids. The V gene's germline CDR1 is MNHEY and CDR2 SVGAGI. Trimming took 4 bases from V and 4 from J; bases not matched to a gene: 3. The CDR3 bases are TGTGCCAGCAGTTTCGGACAGGGGGGCTATGGCTACACCTTC. Amino acids: CASSFGQGGYGYTF.